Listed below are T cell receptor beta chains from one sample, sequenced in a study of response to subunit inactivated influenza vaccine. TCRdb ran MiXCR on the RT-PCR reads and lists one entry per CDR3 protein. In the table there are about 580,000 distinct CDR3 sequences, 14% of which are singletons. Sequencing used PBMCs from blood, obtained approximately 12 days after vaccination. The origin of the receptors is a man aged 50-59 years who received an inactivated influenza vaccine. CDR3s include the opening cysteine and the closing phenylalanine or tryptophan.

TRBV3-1,CASSQDPTEGRTYEQYF
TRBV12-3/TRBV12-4,CASRLSTDTQYF
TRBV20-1,CSARKQGLNTGELFF
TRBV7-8,CASSSSPEDEQYF
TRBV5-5,CASQSVKSSYNSPLHF
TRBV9,CASSVGPLGERETQYF
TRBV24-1,CATSDEGLAGYNEQFF
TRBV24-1,CATSDPGQVQTQYF
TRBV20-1,CSATTGHLNTEAFF
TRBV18,CASSPLQGATDTQYF
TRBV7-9,CASSTSPLEQFF
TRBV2,CASSEAGRKSPTDTQYF
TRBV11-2,CASSLRRTSGNEQFF
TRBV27,CASSLTGSGRVTDTQYF